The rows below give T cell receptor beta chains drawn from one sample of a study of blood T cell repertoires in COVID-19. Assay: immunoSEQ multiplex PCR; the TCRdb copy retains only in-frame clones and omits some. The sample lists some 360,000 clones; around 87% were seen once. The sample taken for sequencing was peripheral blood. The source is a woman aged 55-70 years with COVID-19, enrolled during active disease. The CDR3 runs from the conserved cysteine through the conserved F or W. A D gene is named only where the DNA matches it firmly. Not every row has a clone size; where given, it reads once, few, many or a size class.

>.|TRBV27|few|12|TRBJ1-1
CASSSGVTEAFF
TGTGCCAGCAGTTCGGGTGTCACTGAAGCTTTCTTT
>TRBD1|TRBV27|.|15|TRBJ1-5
CASRGTGSRNQPQHF
TGTGCCAGCCGCGGGACAGGCTCCCGGAATCAGCCCCAGCATTTT
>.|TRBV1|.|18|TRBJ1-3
CTSSQEGQGLLSGNTIYF
TGCACCAGCAGCCAAGAGGGACAGGGTCTCCTCTCTGGAAACACCATATATTTT
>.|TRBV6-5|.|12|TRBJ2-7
CASNTDTYEQYF
TGTGCCAGCAATACAGATACCTACGAGCAGTACTTC
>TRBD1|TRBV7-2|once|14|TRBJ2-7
CASSLLRGQDEQYF
TGTGCCAGCAGCTTATTACGGGGACAGGACGAGCAGTACTTC
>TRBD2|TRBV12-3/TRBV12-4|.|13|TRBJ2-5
CASSSSGGETQYF
TGTGCCAGCAGTTCTAGCGGGGGAGAGACCCAGTACTTC
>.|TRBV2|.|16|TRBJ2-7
CASSTNTYASSYEQYF
TGTGCCAGCAGTACTAATACCTATGCGAGCTCCTACGAGCAGTACTTC
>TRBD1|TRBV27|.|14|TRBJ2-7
CASSSRDSTYEQYF
TGTGCCAGCAGTTCCAGGGACAGCACCTACGAGCAGTACTTC
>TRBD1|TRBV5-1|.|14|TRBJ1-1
CASSGQGGVTEAFF
TGCGCCAGCAGCGGACAGGGGGGAGTCACTGAAGCTTTCTTT
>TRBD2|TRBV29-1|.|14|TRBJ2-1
CSVARGTSENEQFF
TGCAGCGTTGCCCGCGGGACTAGCGAGAATGAGCAGTTCTTC
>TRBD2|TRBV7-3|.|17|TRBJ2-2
CASSFASGGPNTGELFF
TGTGCCAGCAGCTTCGCTAGCGGGGGGCCCAACACCGGGGAGCTGTTTTTT
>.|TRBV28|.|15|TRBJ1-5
CASSLAGRKNQPQHF
TGTGCCAGCAGTTTAGCGGGGAGGAAAAATCAGCCCCAGCATTTT
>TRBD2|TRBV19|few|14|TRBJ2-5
CASSIVGLGETQYF
TGTGCCAGTAGTATAGTGGGACTAGGGGAGACCCAGTACTTC
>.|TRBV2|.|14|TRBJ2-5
CASSEASALRTQYF
TGTGCCAGCAGTGAAGCGTCCGCTCTACGGACCCAGTACTTC
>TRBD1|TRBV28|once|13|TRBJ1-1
CASGTESGTEAFF
TGTGCCAGCGGGACAGAGTCTGGCACTGAAGCTTTCTTT
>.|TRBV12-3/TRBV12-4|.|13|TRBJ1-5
CASRQQGDQPQHF
TGTGCCAGCAGGCAACAGGGCGATCAGCCCCAGCATTTT
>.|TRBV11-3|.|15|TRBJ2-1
CASSFDSISNNEQFF
TGTGCCAGCAGCTTTGACAGCATTAGTAACAATGAGCAGTTCTTC
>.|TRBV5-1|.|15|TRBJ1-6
CASSLEGRGNSPLHF
TGCGCCAGCAGCTTGGAGGGGCGAGGTAATTCACCCCTCCACTTT
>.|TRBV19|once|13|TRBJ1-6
CASSPREGLSLHF
TGTGCCAGTAGTCCCCGGGAGGGTCTCTCCCTCCACTTT
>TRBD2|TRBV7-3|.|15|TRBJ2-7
CASSPSGVPSYEQYF
TGTGCCAGCAGCCCCAGCGGGGTACCCTCCTACGAGCAGTACTTC
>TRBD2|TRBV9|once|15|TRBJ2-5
CASSVNSGGGETQYF
TGTGCCAGCAGCGTCAATAGCGGGGGCGGGGAGACCCAGTACTTC
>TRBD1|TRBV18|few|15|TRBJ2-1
CARLLMGQGYNEQFF
TGTGCCAGGCTCCTAATGGGACAGGGTTACAATGAGCAGTTCTTC
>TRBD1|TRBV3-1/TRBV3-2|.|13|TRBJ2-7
CASSRQGAYEQYF
TGTGCCAGCAGTCGACAGGGAGCCTACGAGCAGTACTTC
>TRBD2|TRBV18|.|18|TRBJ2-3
CASSPRASGGPSTDTQYF
TGTGCCAGCTCACCACGGGCTAGCGGGGGTCCTAGCACAGATACGCAGTATTTT
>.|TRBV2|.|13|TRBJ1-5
CASNGQPRTPQHF
TGTGCCAGCAATGGCCAGCCTAGGACACCCCAGCATTTT
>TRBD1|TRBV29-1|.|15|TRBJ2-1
CSFTRQGSIGGRQFF
TGCAGCTTTACCCGACAGGGGAGCATAGGGGGGCGGCAGTTCTTC
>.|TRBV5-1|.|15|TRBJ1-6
CASSLGGTGNSPLHF
TGCGCCAGCAGCTTAGGTGGCACAGGGAATTCACCCCTCCACTTT
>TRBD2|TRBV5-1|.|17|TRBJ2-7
CASSLAGTSGGMYEQYF
TGCGCCAGCAGCTTGGCCGGGACTAGCGGGGGGATGTACGAGCAGTACTTC
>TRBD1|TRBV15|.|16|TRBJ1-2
CATSRERDRALYGYTF
TGTGCCACCAGCAGAGAGAGGGACAGGGCCCTCTATGGCTACACCTTC
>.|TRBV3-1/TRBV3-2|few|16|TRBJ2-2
CASSQGVIPNTGELFF
TGTGCCAGCAGCCAAGGAGTCATTCCAAACACCGGGGAGCTGTTTTTT
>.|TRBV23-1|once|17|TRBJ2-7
CASSLISGTHCSYEQYF
TGCGCCAGCTCGCTCATCTCCGGGACTCATTGCTCCTACGAGCAGTACTTC
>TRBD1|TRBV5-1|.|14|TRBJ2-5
CASSSDRGQETQYF
TGCGCCAGCAGCTCCGACAGGGGGCAAGAGACCCAGTACTTC
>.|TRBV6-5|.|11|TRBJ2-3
CASRFLDTQYF
TGTGCCAGCAGGTTCCTAGATACGCAGTATTTT
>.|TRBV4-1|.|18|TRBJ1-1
CASSLLEPGSTMNTEAFF
TGCGCCAGCAGCTTACTCGAACCTGGGAGTACGATGAACACTGAAGCTTTCTTT
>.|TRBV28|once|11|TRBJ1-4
CASSHNEKLFF
TGTGCCAGCAGCCATAATGAAAAACTGTTTTTT
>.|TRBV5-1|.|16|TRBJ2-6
CASSFLGSSGANVLTF
TGCGCCAGCAGCTTTTTGGGGAGCTCTGGGGCCAACGTCCTGACTTTC
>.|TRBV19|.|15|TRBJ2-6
CASSNRASGTNVLTF
TGTGCCAGTAGCAACAGGGCCTCTGGGACCAACGTCCTGACTTTC
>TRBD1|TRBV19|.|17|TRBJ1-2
CASSPSPGTGTNYGYTF
TGTGCCAGTAGTCCGAGTCCCGGGACAGGGACTAACTATGGCTACACCTTC
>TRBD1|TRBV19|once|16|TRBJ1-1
CASSIPGGRPNTEAFF
TGTGCCAGTAGTATACCAGGGGGCCGGCCGAACACTGAAGCTTTCTTT
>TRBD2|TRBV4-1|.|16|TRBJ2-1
CASSQETSGGSDEQFF
TGCGCCAGCAGCCAGGAGACTAGCGGGGGGTCCGATGAGCAGTTCTTC
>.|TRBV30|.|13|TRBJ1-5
CAWGGRGTQPQHF
TGTGCCTGGGGGGGGAGGGGGACTCAGCCCCAGCATTTT
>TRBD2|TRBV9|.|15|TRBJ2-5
CASSPRGSGVGTQYF
TGTGCCAGCAGCCCCCGGGGTAGCGGGGTGGGGACCCAGTACTTC
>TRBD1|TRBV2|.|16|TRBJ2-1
CASSEALGQVVDEQFF
TGTGCCAGCAGTGAAGCGCTGGGACAGGTTGTGGATGAGCAGTTCTTC
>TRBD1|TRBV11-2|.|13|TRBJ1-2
CASSSQGAQGYTF
TGTGCCAGCAGCTCCCAGGGGGCGCAAGGCTACACCTTC
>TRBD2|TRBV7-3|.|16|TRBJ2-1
CASSLFGGSSYNEQFF
TGTGCCAGCAGCTTATTTGGCGGGAGCTCCTACAATGAGCAGTTCTTC
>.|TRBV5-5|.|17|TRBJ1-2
CASSLDPRGGGNYGYTF
TGTGCCAGCAGCTTGGACCCGCGTGGGGGAGGTAACTATGGCTACACCTTC
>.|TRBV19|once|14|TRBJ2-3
CARIPVPPGRTQYF
TGTGCCAGGATACCGGTCCCGCCTGGGCGTACGCAGTATTTT
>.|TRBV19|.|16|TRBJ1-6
CASSSYRQSNNSPLHF
TGTGCCAGTAGTTCCTATCGACAGAGTAATAATTCACCCCTCCACTTT
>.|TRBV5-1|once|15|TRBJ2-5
CASSSPPRRQETQYF
TGCGCCAGCAGCTCACCCCCCCGGAGGCAAGAGACCCAGTACTTC
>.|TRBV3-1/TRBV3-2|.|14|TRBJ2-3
CASSQVRGTDTQYF
TGTGCCAGCAGCCAAGTGAGGGGCACAGATACGCAGTATTTT
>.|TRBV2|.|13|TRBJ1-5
CASNQRVDQPQHF
TGTGCCAGCAATCAGCGTGTAGATCAGCCCCAGCATTTT
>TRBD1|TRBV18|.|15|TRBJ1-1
CASSPLTGKTTEAFF
TGTGCCAGCTCACCCCTGACAGGGAAGACCACTGAAGCTTTCTTT
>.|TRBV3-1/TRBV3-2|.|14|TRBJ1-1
CASSQGQAVTEAFF
TGTGCCAGCAGCCAAGGCCAGGCTGTCACTGAAGCTTTCTTT
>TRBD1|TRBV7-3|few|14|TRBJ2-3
CASGRTGRSDTQYF
TGTGCCAGCGGTAGGACAGGGCGATCGGATACGCAGTATTTT
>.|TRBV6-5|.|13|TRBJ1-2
CASRGQTRDGYTF
TGTGCCAGCAGAGGACAGACAAGGGATGGCTACACCTTC